The T cell receptor beta chain described here comes from a study of regulatory T cells in long-lasting Graves disease. The time point: persistent/refractory GD, antithyroid drugs over 5 years with positive TRAb. RNA from PBMCs was the source of the TCR library. Patients with Graves' disease were diagnosed by American Thyroid Association guidelines. Arm-PCR of CDR3 regions and iRepertoire HTBI primers were used to build TCR beta libraries. TCRdb ran MiXCR on the multiplex PCR reads and lists one entry per CDR3 protein. The table includes about 470,000 distinct CDR3 sequences, less than 25% detected once. Per germline, CDR1 MNHEY and CDR2 SVGAGI. The CDR3 is 16 amino acids. The V end lost 2 bases, the J end lost 8 bases, and 19 bases lay between the germline ends. The study's findings and limits: Among samples with persistent disease, TRBV28, TRBJ1-2 and TRBJ2-5 were favored. Relative to new patients (approximately 1,000), persistent patients exhibited greater sharing of public clonotypes (about 3,000). Newly diagnosed Graves' patients had higher TCR diversity than persistent ones.

Details on this clonotype: Its target is unknown.

The chain recombines TRBV6-5 with TRBJ2-1; D is perhaps TRBD2 (5 bases). This receptor was identified in a female donor with Graves disease. The sequences come from peripheral blood mononuclear cells (PBMCs), collected when the disease was refractory, from a patient treated with antithyroid drugs. The CDR3, as DNA: TGTGCCAGCAGTTACGGCAGCGGTTCCTCTCTCTATGAGCAGTTCTTC. The encoded protein is CASSYGSGSSLYEQFF.